This passage covers 6 T cell receptor beta chains from one sample sequenced in a study of blood T cell repertoires in COVID-19. Assay: immunoSEQ multiplex PCR; the TCRdb copy retains only in-frame clones and omits some. The data hold about 250,000 clones, with about 82% observed a single time. The sample consisted of peripheral blood. These receptors all come from a man aged 45-65 years with COVID-19, enrolled during active disease.

V gene TRBV19 combines with J gene TRBJ1-2; D perhaps matches TRBD1 (5 bases). Germline V lookup: CDR1 LNHDA, CDR2 SQIVND (reference sequence). The CDR3 sequence is 13 residues long. The V gene lost 5 bases and the J gene lost 4 bases, with 11 bases spanning the gap. The CDR3 reads CASSLPGSYGYTF. Written as DNA, the CDR3 is TGTGCCAGTAGTCTTCCAGGGTCCTATGGCTACACCTTC.

V gene TRBV10-3 combines with J gene TRBJ2-3; the D gene is possibly TRBD2 (5 bases). The germline V gene has CDR1 ENHRY and CDR2 SYGVKD. The V and J ends lost 4 bases and 0 bases respectively, with 11 bases between them. CDR3 length equals 15 residues. The chain's CDR3 is CAISGSGTSTDTQYF. In nucleotides, the CDR3 is TGTGCCATCAGTGGAAGCGGAACTAGCACAGATACGCAGTATTTT.

CDR3 coding DNA: TGTGCCAGCTCACCGGGGAGGGACCAAAACATTCAGTACTTC. Translation gives CASSPGRDQNIQYF. The genes are TRBV18 and TRBJ2-4; TRBD2 aligns across 7 bases. Germline loops: CDR1 KGHSH, CDR2 LQKENI. V lost 3 bases, J lost 5 bases, and 4 bases stayed unmatched. This CDR3 is built from 14 residues.

The chain employs TRBV10-1 and TRBJ1-5, with 9 bases matching TRBD1. Germline V gene lookup returns CDR1 WNHNN and CDR2 SYGVQD (reference sequence). This CDR3 contains 13 residues. The trim removed 6 bases at V and 6 bases at J, leaving 3 bases unmatched. As DNA, the CDR3 is TGCGCCAGCAGAACGGGACAGGGTCAGCCCCAGCATTTT. Its protein product is CASRTGQGQPQHF.

The gene calls are TRBV18 and TRBJ2-7, with unresolved D. The CDR3 runs 15 residues. Germline V gives CDR1 KGHSH, CDR2 LQKENI. Trimming stripped 3 bases from V and 1 base from J, with 13 bases between. CDR3 in amino acids: CASSPTEAGSYEQYF. Written as DNA, the CDR3 is TGTGCCAGCTCACCGACGGAAGCAGGTTCCTACGAGCAGTACTTC.

This clone was counted a few times. The rearrangement links TRBV20-1 to TRBJ2-2; 7 nucleotides line up with TRBD2. The CDR3 contains 15 residues. With V trimmed by 3 bases and J by 6 bases, 10 bases remained unmatched. Germline V gene data show CDR1 as DFQATT and CDR2 as SNEGSKA (reference sequence). CDR3 in DNA: TGCAGTGCTAGTAGCACCAGCGGGGTATCCGGGGAGCTGTTTTTT. Its translation: CSASSTSGVSGELFF.